One sample yielded the 18 T cell receptor beta chains listed below, sequenced in a study of breast tumors, draining lymph nodes, adjacent tissues. Axillary draining lymph nodes of breast cancer patients supplied the node samples. TCRdb redid the calling of the multiplex PCR reads with MiXCR, one entry per CDR3 protein. The sample consists of about 170,000 distinct CDR3 sequences, roughly a third of them appearing once. The sequencing sample was made of axillary lymph node tissue. The receptors were gathered from a female donor with breast cancer. Some clones in this sample may be carry-over from other donors' samples.

This chain uses TRBV20-1 with TRBJ2-7; the match to TRBD1 covers 10 bases. The germline gives CDR1 DFQATT, CDR2 SNEGSKA (reference sequence). The CDR3 has 14 residues. Losses at the gene ends were 3 bases for V and 7 bases for J; bases not matched to a gene: 9. CDR3 loop: CSASPWDRGGEQYF. The CDR3 nucleotides are TGCAGTGCTAGCCCCTGGGACAGGGGTGGTGAGCAGTACTTC.

For this clonotype: Since a much larger clone is just one base distant, this may be a read error. V is TRBV4-1 and J is TRBJ2-5, with D uncertain. Trimming shortened V by 4 bases and J by 1 base, and 7 bases separated the two germline ends. The CDR3 loop spans 13 amino acids. The V gene's germline CDR1 is MGHRA and CDR2 YSYEKL. The CDR3 bases are TGCGCCAGCAGCCTTCCGAGCCAAGAGACCCAGTACTTC. Translated: CASSLPSQETQYF.

This clonotype has just a few counts. The J gene is TRBJ2-7, the V gene TRBV28; 10 bases line up with TRBD1. Germline trimming cut 9 bases from V and 0 bases from J; bases unmatched to any gene: 8. The CDR3 covers 15 residues. CDR1 and CDR2 from the germline V gene are MDHEN and SYDVKM. CDR3 sequence reads: CASSHRTGGSYEQYF. The CDR3 nucleotides are TGTGCCAGTTCACACCGGACAGGGGGCTCCTACGAGCAGTACTTC.

In its sample, this clonotype was seen many times. The V gene is TRBV15, the J gene TRBJ1-2; D uncertain. The CDR3 spans 15 residues. The V and J ends lost 1 base and 4 bases respectively, with 13 bases between them. Germline V gene sequence: CDR1 LNHNV, CDR2 YYDKDF (reference sequence). The CDR3 DNA reads as TGTGCCACCAGCAGAGCCGGGGAGGAGGGCTATGGCTACACCTTC. This sequence encodes CATSRAGEEGYGYTF. The full variable domain, its missing parts supplied by reference TRBV15 and TRBJ1-2, is DAMVIQNPRYQVTQFGKPVTLSCSQTLNHNVMYWYQQKSSQAPKLLFHYYDKDFNNEADTPDNFQSRRPNTSFCFLDIRSPGLGDTAMYLCATSRAGEEGYGYTFGSGTRLTVV.

Notes on this clonotype: This may be a read error, as it is one base from a much larger clone. The V and J genes are TRBV30 and TRBJ1-2, with a possible D match to TRBD1 (6 bases). V was clipped by 2 bases and J by 4 bases, with 11 bases between them. Germline V gene sequence: CDR1 GTSNPN, CDR2 SVGIG (reference sequence). This CDR3 is 13 amino acids long. The CDR3 DNA reads TGTGCCTGGAGTCCGGGGGGGGCCTATGGCTACACCTTC. It yields the protein CAWSPGGAYGYTF.

The sample holds many counts of this clonotype. This sequence joins TRBV30 and TRBJ2-7, with D possibly being TRBD1 or TRBD2 (6 bases each). CDR3 length: 15 amino acids. The germline V gene encodes CDR1 GTSNPN and CDR2 SVGIG (reference sequence). Trimming took 0 bases from V and 6 from J, leaving 18 bases between them. CDR3 bases: TGTGCCTGGAGTGTACTCGGGGGCTCCGTGGGCGAGCAGTACTTC. This codes for CAWSVLGGSVGEQYF.

This clonotype showed up just a few times. Since a much larger clone is just one base distant, this may be a read error. The chain has TRBV19 and TRBJ1-5; maybe TRBD1 (5 bases). Germline lookup yields CDR1 LNHDA and CDR2 SQIVND (reference sequence). The CDR3 runs 18 residues. The CDR3 protein is CASSIEGKSGTSNQPPHF. The CDR3, as DNA: TGTGCCAGTAGTATAGAGGGTAAATCGGGGACTAGCAATCAGCCCCCGCATTTT.

In its sample, this clonotype was seen many times. The genes are TRBV12-3 or TRBV12-4 and TRBJ1-5, with D tentatively TRBD1 (5 bases). The CDR3 length is 13 residues. Trimming removed 7 bases from V and 7 bases from J, with 14 bases in between. In nucleotides, the CDR3 is TGTGCCAGCAACCCCCAGGGTGGCCAGCCCCAGCATTTT. This codes for CASNPQGGQPQHF.

The chain recombines TRBV18 with TRBJ2-1; the match to TRBD1 covers 8 bases. The junction had 7 bases not matched to a gene; V was cut back by 4 bases and J by 11 bases. The CDR3 length is 13 residues. Germline lookup yields CDR1 KGHSH and CDR2 LQKENI. The CDR3: CASSLGQGNQQFF. The CDR3 region has the DNA TGTGCCAGCTCACTCGGACAGGGAAATCAGCAGTTCTTC.

This clonotype showed up just a few times. The rearrangement uses TRBV7-8 and TRBJ2-5; tentatively, D is TRBD1 or TRBD2 (5 bases each). Deletions cut 1 base from V and 3 bases from J, with 9 bases between. The CDR3 contains 14 residues. CDR1 is SGHVS, CDR2 FQNEAQ, per germline. CDR3 in DNA: TGTGCCAGCAGCTTAGGGGACGGGAAAGAGACCCAGTACTTC. Translation gives CASSLGDGKETQYF.

The table lists this clonotype with a few counts. A read error may be the cause here, since a much bigger clone is one base away. This chain uses TRBV20-1 with TRBJ1-6; 7 bases are a match to TRBD1. The CDR3 length is 16 residues. Germline lookup yields CDR1 DFQATT and CDR2 SNEGSKA (reference sequence). The CDR3 here is CSAGEAGGSYNSPLHF. The CDR3, as DNA: TGCAGTGCTGGAGAAGCAGGGGGCTCCTATAATTCACCCCTCCACTTT.

This clonotype was detected ten times or more. The chain joins TRBV5-1 to TRBJ2-7, with TRBD1 identical over 7 bases. V lost 0 bases and J lost 4; bases outside the gene matches: 4. Germline V CDR1 and CDR2: SGHRS, YFSETQ. This CDR3 comprises 14 residues. CDR3 in amino acids: CASSLAGTEYEQYF. In DNA, the CDR3 is TGCGCCAGCAGCTTGGCCGGGACAGAGTACGAGCAGTACTTC.

Concerning this clonotype itself: This may arise from a read error, as a much more abundant clone is one base away. The DNA is left out, because the CDR3 cannot be placed on it with certainty; the CDR3 is given as TCRdb lists it. The rearrangement joins TRBV5-8 to TRBJ1-2. Germline loops: CDR1 SGHTS, CDR2 YDEGEE. The CDR3 has 10 amino acids, counting both end residues. The CDR3 here is CASSFADGTF.

This clonotype was detected only a few times. The chain carries TRBV27 and TRBJ2-5; possibly TRBD2 for D (5 bases). V lost 1 base and J 1 base, leaving 7 bases between the germline ends. This CDR3 is built from 14 residues. Germline V gives CDR1 MNHEY, CDR2 SMNVEV (reference sequence). Here the CDR3 DNA reads TGTGCCAGCAGTTTATTAGGACTCCAAGAGACCCAGTACTTC. Amino acid sequence: CASSLLGLQETQYF.

Many counts were recorded for this clonotype. This chain connects TRBV20-1 to TRBJ2-2; 8 nucleotides agree with TRBD2. CDR3 size: 15 residues. V lost 6 bases to trimming and J lost 4 bases; unmatched junction nucleotides: 10. CDR1 is DFQATT and CDR2 is SNEGSKA in the germline V gene (reference sequence). The CDR3 region has the DNA TGCAGTGCCAGCGGGGGAAGCGGGAGCACCGGGGAGCTGTTTTTT. Amino acid sequence: CSASGGSGSTGELFF.

This clonotype was picked up a small number of times. The genes are TRBV12-3 or TRBV12-4 and TRBJ2-3, with 8 positions matching TRBD2. J gave up 8 bases and V 1 base, and 5 bases lay outside the gene matches. The length of the CDR3 is 14 residues. The CDR3 reads CASSLGAGRGTQYF. The DNA for the CDR3 is TGTGCCAGCAGTTTAGGGGCCGGGAGGGGTACGCAGTATTTT.

This clonotype was counted ten times or more. V and J are TRBV19 and TRBJ2-7, with 7 bases aligning to TRBD1. The V segment lost 5 bases and the J segment 2 bases; nucleotides outside the gene matches: 6. The germline V gene encodes CDR1 LNHDA and CDR2 SQIVND (reference sequence). This CDR3 has 14 amino acids. CDR3 DNA: TGTGCCAGTAGTGGTCCCGGGACAGCCTACGAGCAGTACTTC. Amino acids: CASSGPGTAYEQYF.

Comments on this clonotype: A much larger clone lies a single base off, so this may be a read error. Given the absence of the conserved phenylalanine or tryptophan at the CDR3 end, a read error is likely. The chain carries TRBV7-2 and TRBJ2-4; TRBD1 aligns across 9 bases. With 3 bases clipped from V and 4 bases from J, the junction kept 1 base outside the gene matches. The CDR3 has 14 amino acids. The V gene's germline CDR1 is SGHTA and CDR2 FQGNSA. This CDR3 is CASSLGQGKNIQYL. CDR3 nucleotides: TGTGCCAGCAGCTTGGGACAGGGTAAAAACATTCAGTACCTC.